The 8 T cell receptor beta chains below were found in one sample sequenced in a study of blood T cell repertoires in COVID-19. Sequenced by immunoSEQ multiplex PCR; TCRdb stores in-frame clones only, minus some. The sample includes over 350,000 clones, around 89% seen only once; the top ten take 1.2%. The sample comprised PBMCs or T cells enriched from blood (not recorded which). The receptors were gathered from a woman aged 18-30 years who had recovered from COVID-19.

J is TRBJ2-5 and V is TRBV4-1; D is undetermined. Germline-derived CDR1 and CDR2 are MGHRA and YSYEKL. The CDR3 runs to 12 residues. Trimming removed 3 bases at V and 5 bases at J, with 7 bases between. The CDR3 here is CASSHPSETQYF. In nucleotides, the CDR3 is TGCGCCAGCAGCCATCCCTCTGAGACCCAGTACTTC.

This chain's CDR3 is CASSAAPDSSSYEQYF. The DNA for the CDR3 is TGTGCCAGCAGCGCCGCTCCGGACTCGAGCTCCTACGAGCAGTACTTC. This chain joins TRBV9 and TRBJ2-7, with a tentative D call TRBD2 (5 bases). Trimming removed 3 bases from V and 0 bases from J, with 16 bases in between. The CDR3 runs 16 residues. CDR1 and CDR2 (germline): SGDLS, YYNGEE.

This clone was counted only a few times. Other DNA variants within this sample encode the same CDR3. The rearrangement joins TRBV5-1 to TRBJ1-5; maybe TRBD1 (5 bases). The V end lost 0 bases, the J end lost 4 bases, and 5 bases lay between the germline ends. The germline V gene encodes CDR1 SGHRS and CDR2 YFSETQ. The CDR3 consists of 13 residues. The CDR3 nucleotides read TGCGCCAGCAGCTTGGCAGGGAATCAGCCCCAGCATTTT. It specifies CASSLAGNQPQHF.

This clone appeared once. The rearrangement uses TRBV6-5 and TRBJ2-1; D is perhaps TRBD2 (6 bases). Trimming stripped 2 bases from V and 5 bases from J, with 13 bases between. CDR1 is MNHEY and CDR2 is SVGAGI in the germline V gene. The CDR3 is 15 residues long. CDR3 bases: TGTGCCAGCAGTTACGGGGGGATTTTCAACAATGAGCAGTTCTTC. It translates to CASSYGGIFNNEQFF.

The V and J genes are TRBV7-2 and TRBJ2-5; 7 bases are shared with TRBD1. The V segment lost 2 bases and the J segment 5 bases; nucleotides outside the gene matches: 11. The CDR3 contains 16 residues. CDR1 and CDR2 (germline): SGHTA, FQGNSA. The CDR3 reads CASSLTGRGGRETQYF. The CDR3 nucleotides are TGTGCCAGCAGCTTAACCGGTAGAGGGGGCCGGGAGACCCAGTACTTC.

The gene calls are TRBV19 and TRBJ1-4, with D possibly being TRBD1 (6 bases). The germline V gene has CDR1 LNHDA and CDR2 SQIVND (reference sequence). Trimming left V 7 bases short and J 6 bases short, with 15 bases between. There are 14 residues in the CDR3. The CDR3 loop is CASTKDSLYEKLFF. CDR3 bases: TGTGCCAGTACCAAGGACAGCCTTTATGAAAAACTGTTTTTT. Full variable domain (missing parts from reference TRBV19 and TRBJ1-4): DGGITQSPKYLFRKEGQNVTLSCEQNLNHDAMYWYRQDPGQGLRLIYYSQIVNDFQKGDIAEGYSVSREKKESFPLTVTSAQKNPTAFYLCASTKDSLYEKLFFGSGTQLSVL.

V and J are TRBV10-3 and TRBJ1-5; D uncertain. The CDR3 contains 13 residues. The germline V and J ends were trimmed by 7 bases and 6 bases, with 13 bases remaining between them. Germline values: CDR1 ENHRY, CDR2 SYGVKD. The CDR3 is CAIKEGVGQPQHF. In nucleotides, the CDR3 is TGTGCCATCAAGGAGGGAGTGGGTCAGCCCCAGCATTTT.

The rearrangement uses TRBV19 and TRBJ2-2; tentatively, D is TRBD1 (8 bases). The CDR3 is 17 residues long. Trimming stripped 5 bases from V and 3 bases from J, with 19 bases between. Germline V gene lookup returns CDR1 LNHDA and CDR2 SQIVND (reference sequence). CDR3 sequence reads: CASSPDRGGVDTGELFF. The CDR3 DNA is TGTGCCAGTAGTCCCGACAGGGGAGGGGTAGACACCGGGGAGCTGTTTTTT.